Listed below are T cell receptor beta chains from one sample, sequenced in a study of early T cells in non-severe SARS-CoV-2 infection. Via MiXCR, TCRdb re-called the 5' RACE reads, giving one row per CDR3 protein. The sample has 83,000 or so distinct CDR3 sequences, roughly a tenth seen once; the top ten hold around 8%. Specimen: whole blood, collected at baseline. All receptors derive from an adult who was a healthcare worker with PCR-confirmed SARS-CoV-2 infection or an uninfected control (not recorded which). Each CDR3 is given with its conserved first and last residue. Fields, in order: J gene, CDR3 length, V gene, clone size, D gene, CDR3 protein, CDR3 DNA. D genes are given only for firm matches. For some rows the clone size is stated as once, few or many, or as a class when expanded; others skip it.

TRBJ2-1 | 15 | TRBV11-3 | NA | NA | CASSLRGAASGEQFF | TGTGCCAGCAGCTTACGGGGAGCCGCGTCGGGAGAGCAGTTCTTC
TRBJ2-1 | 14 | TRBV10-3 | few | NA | CAISDTQGGNEQFF | TGTGCCATCAGTGATACCCAGGGGGGGAATGAGCAGTTCTTC
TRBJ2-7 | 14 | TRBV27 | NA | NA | CASSLRWGSYEQYF | TGTGCCAGCAGTCTACGTTGGGGTTCCTACGAGCAGTACTTC
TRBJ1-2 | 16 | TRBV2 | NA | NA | CASRRDGFPPPNGYTF | TGTGCCAGCAGGAGAGACGGATTTCCACCCCCCAATGGCTACACCTTC
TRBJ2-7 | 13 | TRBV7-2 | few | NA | CASSFSDRGGQYF | TGTGCCAGCAGCTTTTCGGACCGCGGCGGGCAGTACTTC
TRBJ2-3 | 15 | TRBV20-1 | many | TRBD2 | CSARGLAGYTDTQYF | TGCAGTGCTAGGGGACTAGCGGGATACACAGATACGCAGTATTTT
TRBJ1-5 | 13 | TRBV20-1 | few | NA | CSARAGPQQPQHF | TGCAGTGCTAGAGCGGGCCCCCAACAGCCCCAGCATTTT
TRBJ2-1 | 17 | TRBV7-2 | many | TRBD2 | CASSLWGSGNGYNEQFF | TGTGCCAGCAGCTTATGGGGTAGCGGGAACGGGTACAATGAGCAGTTCTTC
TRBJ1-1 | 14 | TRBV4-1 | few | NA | CASSIEPWGTEAFF | TGCGCCAGCAGCATTGAACCCTGGGGCACTGAAGCTTTCTTT
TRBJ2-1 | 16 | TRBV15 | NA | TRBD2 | CATSRGTSGPYNEQFF | TGTGCCACCAGCAGAGGGACTAGCGGACCTTACAATGAGCAGTTCTTC
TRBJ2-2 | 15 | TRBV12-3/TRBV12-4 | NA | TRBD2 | CASQVGEYGRRELFF | TGTGCCAGTCAGGTTGGGGAGTACGGGAGGAGGGAGCTGTTTTTT
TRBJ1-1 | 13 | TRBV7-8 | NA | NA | CASSLGRGGEAFF | TGTGCCAGCAGCTTAGGACGGGGTGGCGAAGCTTTCTTT
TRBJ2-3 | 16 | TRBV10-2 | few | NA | CASKDGLSGITDTQYF | TGCGCCAGCAAAGACGGCTTGAGCGGAATTACGGATACGCAGTATTTT
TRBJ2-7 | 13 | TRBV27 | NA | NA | CASSLGNLNEQYF | TGTGCCAGCAGTTTGGGGAACCTAAACGAGCAGTACTTC